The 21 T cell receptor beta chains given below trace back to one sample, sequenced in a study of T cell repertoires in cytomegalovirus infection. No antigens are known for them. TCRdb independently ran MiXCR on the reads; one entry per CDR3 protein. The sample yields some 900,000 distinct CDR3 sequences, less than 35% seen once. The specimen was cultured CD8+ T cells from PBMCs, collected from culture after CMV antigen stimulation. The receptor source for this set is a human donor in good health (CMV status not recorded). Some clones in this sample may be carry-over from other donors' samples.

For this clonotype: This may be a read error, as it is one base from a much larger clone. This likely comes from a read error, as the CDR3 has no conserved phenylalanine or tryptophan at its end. The CDR3 nucleotides read TGTGCCAGCAGCTTAATGACTAGCGGAGAGGGCAGATCCTACGAGCAGTACATC. Protein product: CASSLMTSGEGRSYEQYI. The chain carries TRBV7-3 and TRBJ2-7; TRBD2 aligns across 9 bases. This CDR3 contains 18 residues. With 1 base clipped from V and 1 base from J, the junction kept 11 bases outside the gene matches. Germline values: CDR1 SGHTA, CDR2 FQGTGA.

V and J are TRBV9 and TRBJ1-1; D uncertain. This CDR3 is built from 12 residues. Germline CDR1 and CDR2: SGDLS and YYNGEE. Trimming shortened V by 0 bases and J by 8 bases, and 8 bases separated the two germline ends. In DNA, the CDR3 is TGTGCCAGCAGCGTAGCGACTGTAGAAGCTTTCTTT. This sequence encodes CASSVATVEAFF.

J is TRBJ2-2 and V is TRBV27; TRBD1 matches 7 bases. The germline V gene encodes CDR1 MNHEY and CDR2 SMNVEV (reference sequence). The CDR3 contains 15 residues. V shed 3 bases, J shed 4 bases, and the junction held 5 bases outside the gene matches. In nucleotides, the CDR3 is TGTGCCAGCAGTTTCGGGACAGAGGGCACCGGGGAGCTGTTTTTT. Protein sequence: CASSFGTEGTGELFF.

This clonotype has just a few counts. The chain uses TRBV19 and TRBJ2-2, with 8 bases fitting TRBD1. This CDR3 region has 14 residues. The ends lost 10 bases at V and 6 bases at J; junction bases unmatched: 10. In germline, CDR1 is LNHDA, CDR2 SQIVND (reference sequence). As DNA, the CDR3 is TGTGCCACCGTCGACAGGGGTCTCCCCGGGGAGCTGTTTTTT. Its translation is CATVDRGLPGELFF.

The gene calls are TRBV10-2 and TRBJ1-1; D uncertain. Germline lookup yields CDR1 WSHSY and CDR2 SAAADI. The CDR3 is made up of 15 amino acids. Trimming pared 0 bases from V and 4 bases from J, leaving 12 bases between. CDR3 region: CASSESMVLGTEAFF. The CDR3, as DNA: TGCGCCAGCAGTGAGTCTATGGTATTGGGCACTGAAGCTTTCTTT.

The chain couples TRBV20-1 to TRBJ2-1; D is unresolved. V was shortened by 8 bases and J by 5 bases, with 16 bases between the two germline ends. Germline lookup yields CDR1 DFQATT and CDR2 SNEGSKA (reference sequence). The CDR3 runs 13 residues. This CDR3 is CSRSFFGDNEQFF. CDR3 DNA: TGCAGTCGTTCCTTTTTTGGAGACAATGAGCAGTTCTTC.

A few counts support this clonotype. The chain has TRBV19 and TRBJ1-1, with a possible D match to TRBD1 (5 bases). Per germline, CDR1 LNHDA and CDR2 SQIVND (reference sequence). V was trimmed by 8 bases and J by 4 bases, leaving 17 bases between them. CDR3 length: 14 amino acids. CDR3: CASFDPGGSTEAFF. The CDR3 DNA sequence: TGTGCCAGTTTCGATCCGGGGGGGAGCACTGAAGCTTTCTTT. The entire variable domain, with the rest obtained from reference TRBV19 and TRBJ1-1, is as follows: DGGITQSPKYLFRKEGQNVTLSCEQNLNHDAMYWYRQDPGQGLRLIYYSQIVNDFQKGDIAEGYSVSREKKESFPLTVTSAQKNPTAFYLCASFDPGGSTEAFFGQGTRLTVV.

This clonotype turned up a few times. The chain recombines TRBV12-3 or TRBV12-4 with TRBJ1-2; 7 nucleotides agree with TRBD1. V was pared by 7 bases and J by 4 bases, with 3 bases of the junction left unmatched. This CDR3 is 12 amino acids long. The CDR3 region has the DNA TGTGCCAGCAAAGGGGGCGTCTATGGCTACACCTTC. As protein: CASKGGVYGYTF.

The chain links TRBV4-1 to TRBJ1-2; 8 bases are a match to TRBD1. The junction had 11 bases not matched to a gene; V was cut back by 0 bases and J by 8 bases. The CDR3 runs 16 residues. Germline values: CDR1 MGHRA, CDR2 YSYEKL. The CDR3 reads CASSQDGTGPSIGYTF. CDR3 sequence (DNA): TGCGCCAGCAGCCAAGATGGGACAGGACCTTCTATCGGCTACACCTTC.

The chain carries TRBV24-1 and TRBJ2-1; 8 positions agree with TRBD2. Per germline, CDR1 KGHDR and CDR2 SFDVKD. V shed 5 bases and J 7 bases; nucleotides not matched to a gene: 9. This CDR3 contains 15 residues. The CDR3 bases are TGTGCCACCAGTGGAATATCGGGGGGGCCTAATGAGCAGTTCTTC. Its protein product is CATSGISGGPNEQFF.

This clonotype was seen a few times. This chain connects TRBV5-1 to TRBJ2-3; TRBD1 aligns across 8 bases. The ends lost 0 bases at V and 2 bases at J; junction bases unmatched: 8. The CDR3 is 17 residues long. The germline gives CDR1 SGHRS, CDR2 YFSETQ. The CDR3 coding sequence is TGCGCCAGCAGCTTGGCAGGGACAGGAGACCCCACAGATACGCAGTATTTT. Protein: CASSLAGTGDPTDTQYF.

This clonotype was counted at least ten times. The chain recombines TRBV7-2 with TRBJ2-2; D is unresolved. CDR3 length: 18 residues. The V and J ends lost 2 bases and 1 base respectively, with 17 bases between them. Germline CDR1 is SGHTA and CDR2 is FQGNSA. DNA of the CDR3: TGTGCCAGCAGCTTAAATGGCAGGATAATTAAGAACACCGGGGAGCTGTTTTTT. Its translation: CASSLNGRIIKNTGELFF. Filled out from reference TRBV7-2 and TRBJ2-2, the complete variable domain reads GAGVSQSPSNKVTEKGKDVELRCDPISGHTALYWYRQSLGQGLEFLIYFQGNSAPDKSGLPSDRFSAERTGGSVSTLTIQRTQQEDSAVYLCASSLNGRIIKNTGELFFGEGSRLTVL.

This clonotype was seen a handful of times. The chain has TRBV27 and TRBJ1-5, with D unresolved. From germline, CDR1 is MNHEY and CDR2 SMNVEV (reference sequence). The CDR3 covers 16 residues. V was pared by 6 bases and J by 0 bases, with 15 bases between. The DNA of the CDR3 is TGTGCCAGCAGCTTGGGAGGAGCTGATAGCAATCAGCCCCAGCATTTT. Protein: CASSLGGADSNQPQHF.

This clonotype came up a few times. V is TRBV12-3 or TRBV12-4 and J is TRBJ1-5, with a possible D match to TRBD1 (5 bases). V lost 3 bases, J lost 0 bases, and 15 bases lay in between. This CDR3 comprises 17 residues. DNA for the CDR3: TGTGCCAGCAGTTTTGGGGGGGTTCTCCATAGCAATCAGCCCCAGCATTTT. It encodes CASSFGGVLHSNQPQHF.

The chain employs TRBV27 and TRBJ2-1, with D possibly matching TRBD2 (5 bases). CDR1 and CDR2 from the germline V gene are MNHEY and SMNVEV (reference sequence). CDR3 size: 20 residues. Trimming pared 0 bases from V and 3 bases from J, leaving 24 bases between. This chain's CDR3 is CASSLSIRKGDRGYYNEQFF. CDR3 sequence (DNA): TGTGCCAGCAGTTTATCGATCAGAAAAGGTGATCGGGGATACTACAATGAGCAGTTCTTC.

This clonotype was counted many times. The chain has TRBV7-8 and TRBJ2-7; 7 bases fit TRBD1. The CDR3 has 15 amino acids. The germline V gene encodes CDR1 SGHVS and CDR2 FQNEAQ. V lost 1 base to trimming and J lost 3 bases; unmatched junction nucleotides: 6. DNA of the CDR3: TGTGCCAGCAGCTTAGACAGGGGTCCCGTCTACGAGCAGTACGTC. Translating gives CASSLDRGPVYEQYV.

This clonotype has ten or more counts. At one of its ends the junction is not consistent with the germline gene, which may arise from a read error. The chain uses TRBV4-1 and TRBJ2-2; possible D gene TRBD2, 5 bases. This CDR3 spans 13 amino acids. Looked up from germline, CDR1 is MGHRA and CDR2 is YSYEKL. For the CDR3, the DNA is TGTGCCAGCAGCCGGGGTACCACCGGGGAGCTGTTTTTT. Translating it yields CASSRGTTGELFF.

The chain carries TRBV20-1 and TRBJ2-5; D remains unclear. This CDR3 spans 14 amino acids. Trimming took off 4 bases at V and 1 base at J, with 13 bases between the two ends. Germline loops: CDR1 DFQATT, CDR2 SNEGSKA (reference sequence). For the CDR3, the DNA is TGCAGTGCTAAAGACGGACCTACCCAAGAGACCCAGTACTTC. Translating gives CSAKDGPTQETQYF.

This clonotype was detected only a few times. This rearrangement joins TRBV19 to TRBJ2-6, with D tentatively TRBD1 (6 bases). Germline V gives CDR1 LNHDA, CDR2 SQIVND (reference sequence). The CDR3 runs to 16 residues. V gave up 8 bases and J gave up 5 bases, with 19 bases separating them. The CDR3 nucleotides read TGTGCCAGTCAGACAGGCCACGGTGACTGGGCCAACGTCCTGACTTTC. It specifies CASQTGHGDWANVLTF.

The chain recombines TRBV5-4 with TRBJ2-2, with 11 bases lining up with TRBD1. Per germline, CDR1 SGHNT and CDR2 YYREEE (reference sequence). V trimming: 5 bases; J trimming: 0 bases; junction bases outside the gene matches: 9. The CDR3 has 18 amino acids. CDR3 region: CASRGVPGQGANTGELFF. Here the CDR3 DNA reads TGTGCCAGCAGAGGCGTACCGGGACAGGGGGCGAACACCGGGGAGCTGTTTTTT.

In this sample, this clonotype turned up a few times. The CDR3 DNA reads as TGTGCCATCAGTGGATTTCTCCCGGGGGACAATGAGCAGTTCTTC. Residues: CAISGFLPGDNEQFF. The chain joins TRBV10-3 to TRBJ2-1; TRBD2 is a possible D gene (6 bases). CDR1 and CDR2 (germline): ENHRY, SYGVKD. The CDR3 consists of 15 residues. Trimming took off 4 bases at V and 5 bases at J, with 15 bases between the two ends.